Following are 8 T cell receptor beta chains from one sample sequenced in a study of blood T cells in healthy people across ages. Together with a sample-barcoded 5' primer, a J-beta primer mix was included in a second PCR lasting about 7 to 12 cycles. TCRdb re-analysed the 5' RACE reads in MiXCR, keeping a single row per CDR3 protein. The sample yields 800,000 to 900,000 distinct CDR3 sequences, approximately 59% seen once. Specimen: blood. The source of these receptors is a man under 40 in good health.

CDR3 sequence reads: CSAGTQGAQYF. DNA for the CDR3: TGCAGTGCTGGAACTCAGGGGGCCCAGTACTTC. J is TRBJ2-5 and V is TRBV20-1; the match to TRBD1 covers 7 bases. This CDR3 region has 11 residues. Per the germline V gene, CDR1 is DFQATT and CDR2 is SNEGSKA (reference sequence). J was trimmed by 9 bases and V by 5 bases; bases with no gene match: 6.

The chain has TRBV19 and TRBJ1-1; D uncertain. V was clipped by 4 bases and J by 3 bases, with 21 bases between them. This CDR3 region has 17 residues. Germline values: CDR1 LNHDA, CDR2 SQIVND (reference sequence). CDR3 residues: CASSRALNRDMDTEAFF. CDR3 coding DNA: TGTGCCAGTAGTAGGGCGTTAAACAGAGACATGGACACTGAAGCTTTCTTT.

This clonotype was counted a few times. The chain recombines TRBV28 with TRBJ1-6; D is unclear. The germline V and J ends were trimmed by 4 bases and 2 bases, with 6 bases remaining between them. The CDR3 covers 14 residues. Looked up from germline, CDR1 is MDHEN and CDR2 is SYDVKM. In nucleotides, the CDR3 is TGTGCCAGCAGTTCCGGGACCTATAATTCACCCCTCCACTTT. Residues: CASSSGTYNSPLHF.

The rearrangement uses TRBV29-1 and TRBJ2-1; D remains unclear. This CDR3 has 10 amino acids. Germline V gene data show CDR1 as SQVTM and CDR2 as ANQGSEA. With 5 bases removed from V and 7 bases from J, the gap between germline ends came to 6 bases. The CDR3 protein is CSVLYNEQFF. DNA for the CDR3: TGCAGCGTTTTGTATAATGAGCAGTTCTTC.

The chain joins TRBV5-1 to TRBJ2-5, with 10 bases matching TRBD1. The J segment lost 3 bases and the V segment lost 5 bases, leaving 16 bases of the junction unmatched. The germline V gene has CDR1 SGHRS and CDR2 YFSETQ. This CDR3 has 18 amino acids. The DNA of the CDR3 is TGCGCCAGCAGAACCGGGACAGGGGCATGGTTGGCCGAAGAGACCCAGTACTTC. Protein sequence: CASRTGTGAWLAEETQYF.

This chain joins TRBV7-2 and TRBJ2-1; 7 positions agree with TRBD2. There are 15 residues in the CDR3. Germline V gene lookup returns CDR1 SGHTA and CDR2 FQGNSA. V was pared by 4 bases and J by 5 bases, with 8 bases of the junction left unmatched. The CDR3 region is CASSWGGLRDNEQFF. The CDR3, as DNA: TGTGCCAGCAGCTGGGGGGGTTTACGGGACAATGAGCAGTTCTTC.

The V and J genes are TRBV25-1 and TRBJ2-5; the D gene is possibly TRBD2 (6 bases). The CDR3 is 13 amino acids. Between the trimmed V and J ends, which lost 1 base and 3 bases, there was a span of 6 bases. The germline V gene has CDR1 MGHDK and CDR2 SYGVNS. CDR3 residues: CASSESGEETQYF. The CDR3 region has the DNA TGTGCCAGCAGTGAATCGGGGGAAGAGACCCAGTACTTC.

The chain recombines TRBV18 with TRBJ2-4; possible D gene TRBD2, 5 bases. This CDR3 is 14 amino acids long. Germline V lookup: CDR1 KGHSH, CDR2 LQKENI. Trimming removed 3 bases at V and 5 bases at J, with 11 bases between. CDR3 sequence (DNA): TGTGCCAGCTCACCCCTCCGGGAAGAAAACATTCAGTACTTC. Protein: CASSPLREENIQYF.